A selection of T cell receptor beta chains follows, all from one sample in a study of read filtering for tumor transcriptome and immune sequencing. TCRdb fed the reads into MiXCR, producing one record per CDR3 protein. The table records about 57,000 distinct CDR3 sequences, 20% to 25% of them present only once. The sequenced sample was a population of CD138-negative cells sorted from bone marrow. All receptors come from a donor older than 35 with multiple myeloma. CDR3s include the opening cysteine and the closing phenylalanine or tryptophan. A D gene is named only where the DNA matches it firmly. Some rows mark clone size as missing; the rest say once, few, many or name a class of expanded clone.

D	J	size	V	CDR3	DNA
TRBD2	TRBJ2-3	.	TRBV2	CASSVAGASTDTQYF	TGTGCCAGCAGTGTAGCGGGGGCTAGCACAGATACGCAGTATTTT
.	TRBJ2-3	many	TRBV20-1	CSAGTGTTSGDTQYF	TGCAGTGCTGGGACCGGGACCACAAGCGGAGATACGCAGTATTTT
TRBD1	TRBJ2-7	many	TRBV6-1	CASSIQQGDKQYF	TGTGCCAGCAGTATCCAACAGGGGGATAAGCAGTACTTC
TRBD1	TRBJ2-3	.	TRBV28	CASSLPTGTGSTDTQYF	TGTGCCAGCAGTTTGCCTACGGGGACAGGGAGCACAGATACGCAGTATTTT
.	TRBJ1-1	.	TRBV11-2	CASSLAATNTEAFF	TGTGCCAGCAGCTTAGCGGCTACGAACACTGAAGCTTTCTTT
TRBD1	TRBJ2-1	many	TRBV15	CATSREGEGGRDEQFF	TGTGCCACCAGCAGAGAAGGGGAAGGGGGCCGGGATGAGCAGTTCTTC
TRBD2	TRBJ2-1	.	TRBV5-4	CASSFSGLAGVPYNEQFF	TGTGCCAGCAGCTTTTCAGGACTAGCGGGAGTACCCTACAATGAGCAGTTCTTC
.	TRBJ1-1	many	TRBV28	CASTPRGTGNTEAFF	TGTGCCAGCACCCCAAGGGGGACGGGGAACACTGAAGCTTTCTTT
.	TRBJ1-1	many	TRBV29-1	CSVTVVNTEAFF	TGCAGCGTAACTGTAGTGAACACTGAAGCTTTCTTT
TRBD2	TRBJ2-1	many	TRBV20-1	CSAGGLADLLNEQFF	TGCAGTGCTGGGGGACTAGCGGACCTCTTGAATGAGCAGTTCTTC
TRBD2	TRBJ2-7	few	TRBV27	CASMVRGGYYEQYF	TGTGCCAGCATGGTACGGGGGGGGTACTACGAGCAGTACTTC
.	TRBJ1-1	many	TRBV27	CASSIRQDPGANTEAFF	TGTGCCAGCAGTATCCGCCAAGATCCCGGGGCAAACACTGAAGCTTTCTTT
.	TRBJ1-5	.	TRBV6-2/TRBV6-3	CASSTRLQGYRQPQHF	TGTGCCAGCAGTACCCGATTACAGGGTTACCGACAGCCCCAGCATTTT
.	TRBJ1-1	once	TRBV28	CASSLWTGTVAEALF	TGTGCCAGCAGTCTTTGGACGGGGACGGTGGCTGAAGCTCTCTTT
TRBD2	TRBJ2-3	.	TRBV12-3/TRBV12-4	CASSSSGRGTATQYF	TGTGCCAGCAGCTCTAGCGGGAGGGGCACAGCTACGCAGTATTTT
TRBD1	TRBJ2-2	many	TRBV2	CASMPPGQGTGELFF	TGTGCCAGCATGCCGCCGGGACAGGGAACCGGGGAGCTGTTTTTT
.	TRBJ2-2	many	TRBV7-9	CASIAGQTNTGELFF	TGTGCCAGCATTGCAGGACAGACGAACACCGGGGAGCTGTTTTTT
TRBD1	TRBJ1-5	many	TRBV12-3/TRBV12-4	CASSPRTGGDSNQPQHF	TGTGCCAGCAGCCCTCGGACAGGGGGAGATAGCAATCAGCCCCAGCATTTT
TRBD1	TRBJ2-5	many	TRBV7-2	CASSFPTGGGETQYF	TGTGCCAGCAGCTTCCCGACAGGGGGCGGGGAGACCCAGTACTTC
TRBD1	TRBJ2-6	many	TRBV30	CAYGTGGSQANVLTF	TGTGCCTACGGGACAGGGGGCTCTCAGGCCAACGTCCTGACTTTC
.	TRBJ2-3	many	TRBV7-3	CASSSGPGPSGGIDTQYF	TGTGCCAGCAGCTCCGGACCGGGGCCCTCTGGGGGGATAGATACGCAGTATTTT
.	TRBJ1-1	medium-sized	TRBV28	CASSPEVGGRREAFF	TGTGCCAGCAGTCCAGAAGTGGGGGGGCGAAGAGAGGCTTTCTTT
.	TRBJ2-3	.	TRBV20-1	CSATIQTSTDTQYF	TGCAGTGCTACGATCCAAACTAGCACAGATACGCAGTATTTT
TRBD2	TRBJ2-1	many	TRBV28	CASSGAGDNEQFF	TGTGCCAGCAGTGGGGCGGGGGACAATGAGCAGTTCTTC
TRBD2	TRBJ2-1	many	TRBV12-3/TRBV12-4	CASSPSGGVYNEQFF	TGTGCCAGCTCCCCCAGCGGGGGGGTCTACAATGAGCAGTTCTTC
.	TRBJ2-3	many	TRBV6-6	CASRPTLATSTDTQYF	TGTGCCAGCAGGCCAACCCTAGCGACTAGCACAGATACGCAGTATTTT
TRBD2	TRBJ2-5	many	TRBV20-1	CSAITSGGSQETQYF	TGCAGTGCTATCACTAGCGGGGGGTCACAAGAGACCCAGTACTTC
.	TRBJ1-1	many	TRBV12-3/TRBV12-4	CASQGENTEAFF	TGTGCCAGCCAGGGTGAGAACACTGAAGCTTTCTTT
.	TRBJ1-2	many	TRBV4-1	CASSHKQGPYGYTF	TGCGCCAGCAGCCATAAACAGGGCCCCTATGGCTACACCTTC
.	TRBJ2-7	.	TRBV29-1	CGVIGTAYEQYF	TGCGGCGTCATAGGGACGGCCTACGAGCAGTACTTC
TRBD1	TRBJ1-2	few	TRBV27	CASRIRTGSNYGYTF	TGTGCCAGCAGGATACGGACAGGGTCTAACTATGGCTACACCTTC
.	TRBJ2-2	many	TRBV28	CASSPGPTMDTGELFF	TGTGCCAGCAGTCCGGGACCGACGATGGACACCGGGGAGCTGTTTTTT
TRBD1	TRBJ2-2	few	TRBV20-1	CSASQGADTGELFF	TGCAGTGCTAGCCAGGGGGCAGACACCGGGGAGCTGTTTTTT
TRBD2	TRBJ2-2	.	TRBV5-1	CASSLPGLAGPGELFF	TGCGCCAGCAGCTTGCCCGGACTAGCGGGACCCGGGGAGCTGTTTTTT
TRBD2	TRBJ2-7	many	TRBV6-5	CASSYSSLAGPGFEQYF	TGTGCCAGCAGTTACTCGTCGCTAGCGGGACCGGGGTTCGAGCAGTACTTC
TRBD1	TRBJ1-4	few	TRBV28	CASRTPDRRNEKLFF	TGTGCCAGCAGAACTCCGGACAGGAGAAATGAAAAACTGTTTTTT
TRBD2	TRBJ2-5	few	TRBV3-1	CASSLKGLAYQETQYF	TGTGCCAGCAGCCTCAAGGGACTAGCGTACCAAGAGACCCAGTACTTC
.	TRBJ1-1	many	TRBV7-2	CASSPPGLATSTEAFF	TGTGCCAGCAGCCCGCCGGGACTCGCGACTTCTACTGAAGCTTTCTTT
.	TRBJ2-5	many	TRBV4-2	CASSQEGGSGAAQETQYF	TGTGCCAGCAGCCAAGAGGGCGGATCGGGAGCGGCACAAGAGACCCAGTACTTC
TRBD2	TRBJ2-5	many	TRBV5-1	CASSVSGVGETQYF	TGCGCCAGCAGCGTCAGCGGGGTCGGGGAGACCCAGTACTTC
.	TRBJ1-5	.	TRBV5-1	CASSLGTGQTQPQRF	TGTGCCAGCAGCTTGGGCACAGGTCAAACTCAGCCCCAGCGTTTT
.	TRBJ2-7	many	TRBV12-3/TRBV12-4	CASSLGGSYEQYF	TGTGCCAGCAGTTTAGGGGGCTCCTACGAGCAGTACTTC
TRBD2	TRBJ2-1	.	TRBV27	CASSSPLARSYNEQFF	TGTGCCAGCAGTTCCCCACTAGCGCGCTCCTACAATGAGCAGTTCTTC
TRBD2	TRBJ2-3	.	TRBV7-8	CASGETSAPDTQYF	TGTGCCAGCGGGGAGACTAGCGCCCCAGATACGCAGTATTTT
TRBD2	TRBJ2-1	.	TRBV6-6	CASSLWWEGYEQFF	TGTGCTAGCAGTCTCTGGTGGGAGGGCTACGAGCAGTTCTTC
.	TRBJ1-6	few	TRBV28	CASSPQGRRSPLHF	TGTGCCAGCAGCCCACAGGGAAGGAGATCACCCCTCCACTTT
.	TRBJ1-5	many	TRBV10-3	CAISEIQSNQPQHF	TGTGCCATCAGTGAGATACAGAGCAATCAGCCCCAGCATTTT
.	TRBJ1-1	few	TRBV3-1	CASSQDGGRKAFF	TGTGCCAGCAGCCAAGATGGGGGCAGGAAAGCTTTCTTT